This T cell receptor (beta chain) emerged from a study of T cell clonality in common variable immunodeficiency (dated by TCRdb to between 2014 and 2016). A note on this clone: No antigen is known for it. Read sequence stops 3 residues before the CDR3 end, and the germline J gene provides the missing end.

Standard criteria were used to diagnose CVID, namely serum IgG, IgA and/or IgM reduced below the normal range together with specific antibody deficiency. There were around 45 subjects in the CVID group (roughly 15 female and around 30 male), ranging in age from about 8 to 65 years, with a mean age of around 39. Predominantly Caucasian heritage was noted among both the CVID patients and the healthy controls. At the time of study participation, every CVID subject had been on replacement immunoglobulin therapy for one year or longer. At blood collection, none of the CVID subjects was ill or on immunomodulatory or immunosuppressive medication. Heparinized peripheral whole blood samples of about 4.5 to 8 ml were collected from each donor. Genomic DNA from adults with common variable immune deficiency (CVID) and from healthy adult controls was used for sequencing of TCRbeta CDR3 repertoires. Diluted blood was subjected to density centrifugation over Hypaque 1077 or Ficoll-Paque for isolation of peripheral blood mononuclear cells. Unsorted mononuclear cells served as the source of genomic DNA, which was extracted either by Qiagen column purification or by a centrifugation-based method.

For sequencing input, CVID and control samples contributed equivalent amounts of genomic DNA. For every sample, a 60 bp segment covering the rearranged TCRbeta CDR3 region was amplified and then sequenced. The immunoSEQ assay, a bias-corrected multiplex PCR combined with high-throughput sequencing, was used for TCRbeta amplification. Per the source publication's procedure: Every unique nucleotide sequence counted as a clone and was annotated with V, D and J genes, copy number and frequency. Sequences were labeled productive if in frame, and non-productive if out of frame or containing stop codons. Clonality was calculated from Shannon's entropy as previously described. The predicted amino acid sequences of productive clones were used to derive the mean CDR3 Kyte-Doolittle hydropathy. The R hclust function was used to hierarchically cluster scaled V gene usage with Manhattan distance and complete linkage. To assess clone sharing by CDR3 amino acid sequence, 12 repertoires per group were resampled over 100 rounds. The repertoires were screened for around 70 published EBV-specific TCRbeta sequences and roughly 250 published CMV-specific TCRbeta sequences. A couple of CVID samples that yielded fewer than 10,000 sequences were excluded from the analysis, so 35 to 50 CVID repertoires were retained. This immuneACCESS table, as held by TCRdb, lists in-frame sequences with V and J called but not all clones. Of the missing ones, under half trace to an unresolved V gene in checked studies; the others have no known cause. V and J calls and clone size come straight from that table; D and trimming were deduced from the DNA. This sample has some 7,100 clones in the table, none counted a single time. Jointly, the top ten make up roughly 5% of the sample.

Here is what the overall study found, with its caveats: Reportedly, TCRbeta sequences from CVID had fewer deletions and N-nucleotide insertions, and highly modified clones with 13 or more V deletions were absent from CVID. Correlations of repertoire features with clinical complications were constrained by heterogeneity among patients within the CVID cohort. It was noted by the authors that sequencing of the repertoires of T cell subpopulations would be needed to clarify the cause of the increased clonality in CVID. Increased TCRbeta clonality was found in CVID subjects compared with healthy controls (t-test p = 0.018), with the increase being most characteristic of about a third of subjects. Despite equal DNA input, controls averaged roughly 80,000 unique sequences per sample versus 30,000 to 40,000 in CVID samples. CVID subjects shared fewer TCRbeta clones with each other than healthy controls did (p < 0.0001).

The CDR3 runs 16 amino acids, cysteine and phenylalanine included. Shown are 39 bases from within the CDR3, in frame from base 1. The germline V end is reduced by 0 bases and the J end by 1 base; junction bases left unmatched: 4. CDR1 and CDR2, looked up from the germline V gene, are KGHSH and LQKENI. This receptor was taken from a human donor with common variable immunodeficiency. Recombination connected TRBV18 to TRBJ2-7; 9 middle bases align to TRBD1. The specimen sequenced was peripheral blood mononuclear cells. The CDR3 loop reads CASSPPETGGSYEQYF. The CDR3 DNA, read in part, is TGTGCCAGCTCACCACCGGAGACAGGGGGGTCCTACGAG.